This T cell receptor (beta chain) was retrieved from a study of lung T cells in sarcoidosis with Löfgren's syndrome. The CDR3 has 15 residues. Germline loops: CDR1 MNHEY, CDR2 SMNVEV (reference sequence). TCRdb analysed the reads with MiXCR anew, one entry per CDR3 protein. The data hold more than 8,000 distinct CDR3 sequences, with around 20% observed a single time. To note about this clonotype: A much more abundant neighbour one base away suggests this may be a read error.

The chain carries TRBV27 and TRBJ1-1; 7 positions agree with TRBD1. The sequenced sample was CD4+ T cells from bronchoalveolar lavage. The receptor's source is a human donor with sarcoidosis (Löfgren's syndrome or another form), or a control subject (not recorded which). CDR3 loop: CASLDNQGGNTGAFF. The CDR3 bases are TGTGCCAGCCTCGATAATCAGGGGGGGAACACTGGAGCTTTCTTT.